This entry features one TCR beta chain sequence. Its target antigen remains unknown. Base qualities are missing; no much larger clone stands one base away. The time point label, as the study defines it: baseline before first vaccination. Vaccinee samples came from UK trials COV001 and COV002, including a single-blind randomized controlled phase 2/3 trial of AZD1222 (ChAdOx1 nCoV-19) in healthy adults. Trial participant PBMC samples were collected at day 0 and day 28 after the second dose for TCRbeta chain sequencing. The CDR3 regions of human TCRbeta chains were analyzed by immunosequencing. In the source study's methods: TCRs in the repertoires were compared against a reference library of SARS-CoV-2-specific TCRs that had been generated with the MIRA antigen-specificity platform. Breadth meant the fraction of unique TCRs that were SARS-CoV-2-associated, whereas depth meant the fraction of total T cells that were SARS-CoV-2-associated. Each spike-specific TCR was assigned to its reactive spike region and to a CD4 or CD8 class using the MIRA data. Log10-transformed breadth and depth values were compared by one-way ANOVA with Sidak's multiple comparisons tests. TCRdb took over this immuneACCESS table, retaining in-frame rearrangements with V and J assigned. Such tables are incomplete; in checked studies, under half of the missing clones stem from an unresolved V gene, and the remainder is unexplained. Clone size and the V and J calls come from that table; the DNA yielded D and trimming. The sample includes about 150,000 clones, with about 92% observed a single time. 2.3% of the sample lies in the top ten.

These data originate in a study of T cell responses to AZD1222 COVID-19 vaccine (dated by TCRdb to the early 2020s). In the study overall: AZD1222 recipients whose second dose came at about 4 weeks and those whose second dose came at about 12 weeks were combined into one group, since spike-specific TCR depth and breadth did not differ between the two schedules. TCR sequencing covered 233 trial participants: 200 to 210 given two doses of AZD1222 and some 25 given two doses of MenACWY control vaccine. Enrollment into the trials was organized by age into subgroups of 18-55, 56-69 and 70-plus years, and those subgroups contained roughly 150, 30 and 60 TCR-sequenced participants, respectively. Overall results and qualifications from the work: Conclusions about previously exposed vaccinees are limited because only five to seven AZD1222 recipients were SARS-CoV-2 seropositive at baseline. Vaccine-associated CD4 TCRs spanned the whole spike protein, with dominant responses in regions 160-218 and 743-854. Participants were mostly white British, with more females than males. The authors suggested clonal diversity may have been underestimated. Because no day 14 peak-response samples were available, repertoires were characterized only after the peak T cell response. After two AZD1222 doses, spike-specific TCR breadth and depth were significantly higher than at day 0 and than in MenACWY recipients. The 56-69-year group was small, and its depth increase did not reach significance, likely because of low power. Reportedly, close to half of the unique spike-specific TCRs recognized epitopes lying outside the regions that are mutated in the B.1.351 and B.1.1.7 variants.

Germline trimming: 4 bases from V, 7 bases from J; junction bases outside gene matches: 6. From the cysteine up to the phenylalanine, the CDR3 has a length of 15 residues. Of the read, only the CDR3 DNA is kept; its 45 bases are in frame from base 1. CDR1 and CDR2, looked up from the germline V gene (reference sequence), are LGHDT and YNNKEL. The material was peripheral blood, obtained on day 0 of AZD1222 vaccination. This clonotype originated in an adult in good health. This receptor chain uses TRBV3-1 (or the pseudogene TRBV3-2) and TRBJ2-1; 11 junctional bases match TRBD1. Here is the DNA: TGTGCCAGCAGCCGATTCCGGGACAGGGGGAATGAGCAGTTCTTC. Its protein reads: CASSRFRDRGNEQFF.